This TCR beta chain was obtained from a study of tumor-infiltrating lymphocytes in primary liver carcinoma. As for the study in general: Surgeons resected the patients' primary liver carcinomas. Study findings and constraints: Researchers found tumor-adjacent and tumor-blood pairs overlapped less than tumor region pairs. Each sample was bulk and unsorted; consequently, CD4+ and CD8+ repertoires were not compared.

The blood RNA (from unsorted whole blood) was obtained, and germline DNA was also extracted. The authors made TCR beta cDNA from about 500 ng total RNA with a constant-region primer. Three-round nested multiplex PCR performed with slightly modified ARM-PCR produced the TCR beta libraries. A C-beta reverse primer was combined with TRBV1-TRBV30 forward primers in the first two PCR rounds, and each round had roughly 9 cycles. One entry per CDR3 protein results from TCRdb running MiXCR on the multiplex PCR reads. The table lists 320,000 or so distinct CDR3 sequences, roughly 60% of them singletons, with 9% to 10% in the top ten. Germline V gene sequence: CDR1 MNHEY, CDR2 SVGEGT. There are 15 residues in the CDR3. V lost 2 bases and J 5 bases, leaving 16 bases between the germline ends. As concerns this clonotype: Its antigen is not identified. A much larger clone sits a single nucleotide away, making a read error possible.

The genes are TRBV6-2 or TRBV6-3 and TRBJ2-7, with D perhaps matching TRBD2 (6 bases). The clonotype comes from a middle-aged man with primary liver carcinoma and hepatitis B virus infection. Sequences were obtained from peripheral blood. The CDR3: CASSYGPSVANEQYF. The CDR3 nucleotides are TGTGCCAGCAGTTACGGCCCTAGCGTGGCTAACGAGCAGTACTTC.